These 19 T cell receptor beta chains came from one sample sequenced in a study of identifying expanded T cells in peripheral blood. Only in-frame clones appear in the TCRdb table, and some are missing; sequencing was by immunoSEQ multiplex PCR. The sample lists approximately 100,000 clones; approximately 88% were seen once. The sequenced material came from blood. These TCRs come from a person between 18 and 70 years old in good health.

This chain connects TRBV19 to TRBJ1-1; D may be TRBD1 (5 bases). V lost 6 bases, J lost 3 bases, and 17 bases lay in between. The CDR3 sequence is 15 residues long. Germline CDR1 and CDR2: LNHDA and SQIVND (reference sequence). CDR3 sequence reads: CASRSYGGWYTEAFF. CDR3 sequence (DNA): TGTGCCAGTAGATCGTACGGGGGTTGGTACACTGAAGCTTTCTTT. Based on the CDR3 plus reference TRBV19 and TRBJ1-1, the full variable domain is DGGITQSPKYLFRKEGQNVTLSCEQNLNHDAMYWYRQDPGQGLRLIYYSQIVNDFQKGDIAEGYSVSREKKESFPLTVTSAQKNPTAFYLCASRSYGGWYTEAFFGQGTRLTVV.

This clone occurred a few times. J is TRBJ2-7 and V is TRBV9; TRBD2 aligns across 14 bases. With V trimmed by 3 bases and J by 6 bases, 5 bases remained unmatched. From germline, CDR1 is SGDLS and CDR2 YYNGEE. CDR3 length equals 15 residues. CDR3 residues: CASSDTGLAGVEQYF. The CDR3 DNA sequence: TGTGCCAGCAGCGATACGGGACTAGCGGGAGTCGAGCAGTACTTC. Full variable domain (outside the CDR3, taken from reference TRBV9 and TRBJ2-7): DSGVTQTPKHLITATGQRVTLRCSPRSGDLSVYWYQQSLDQGLQFLIQYYNGEERAKGNILERFSAQQFPDLHSELNLSSLELGDSALYFCASSDTGLAGVEQYFGPGTRLTVT.

This chain uses TRBV27 with TRBJ2-7; D is uncertain. CDR3 length: 13 amino acids. Trimming removed 6 bases at V and 4 bases at J, with 13 bases between. The V gene's germline CDR1 is MNHEY and CDR2 SMNVEV (reference sequence). DNA for the CDR3: TGTGCCAGCAGGCCGGGTTCTAAGTACGAGCAGTACTTC. This sequence encodes CASRPGSKYEQYF.

The J gene is TRBJ2-7, the V gene TRBV5-6, with a tentative D call TRBD1 (5 bases). V was trimmed by 1 base and J by 2 bases, leaving 7 bases between them. The V gene's germline CDR1 is SGHDT and CDR2 YYEEEE. The CDR3 has 13 amino acids. CDR3 amino acids: CASSLQGTYEQYF. CDR3 coding DNA: TGTGCCAGCAGCTTGCAGGGAACCTACGAGCAGTACTTC. The full variable domain, with the rest looked up from reference TRBV5-6 and TRBJ2-7, is DAGVTQSPTHLIKTRGQQVTLRCSPKSGHDTVSWYQQALGQGPQFIFQYYEEEERQRGNFPDRFSGHQFPNYSSELNVNALLLGDSALYLCASSLQGTYEQYFGPGTRLTVT.

The chain has TRBV6-4 and TRBJ2-3; the D is unclear. The V gene lost 5 bases and the J gene lost 2 bases, with 8 bases spanning the gap. This CDR3 spans 13 amino acids. Germline CDR1 and CDR2: MRHNA and SNTAGT. The CDR3 DNA follows: TGTGCCAGCAGTCCTCGGGTCACAGATACGCAGTATTTT. It specifies CASSPRVTDTQYF.

This clone was observed a few times. The same CDR3 can be traced to other DNA sequences in this sample. The V call is TRBV9, the J call TRBJ2-5; D remains unclear. This CDR3 has 14 amino acids. Germline V gene data show CDR1 as SGDLS and CDR2 as YYNGEE. V was cut by 0 bases and J by 1 base, with 7 bases left in between. Written as DNA, the CDR3 is TGTGCCAGCAGCGTAGGGCTATCCCAAGAGACCCAGTACTTC. Translated, it gives CASSVGLSQETQYF.

This clone has just a few counts. The rearrangement joins TRBV5-1 to TRBJ2-3, with a tentative D call TRBD1 (5 bases). Germline values: CDR1 SGHRS, CDR2 YFSETQ. Trimming cost V 5 bases and J 2 bases, with 15 bases left between them. The CDR3 covers 15 residues. The CDR3 here is CASSQGVQYTDTQYF. As DNA, the CDR3 is TGCGCCAGCAGTCAAGGGGTCCAATACACAGATACGCAGTATTTT.

The rearrangement joins TRBV7-2 to TRBJ2-3; D may be TRBD1 (5 bases). V was clipped by 5 bases and J by 6 bases, with 15 bases between them. CDR1 is SGHTA, CDR2 FQGNSA, per germline. The CDR3 is made up of 14 amino acids. The CDR3 bases are TGTGCCAGCAGCCCTCCAGGGTTGGGGGATACGCAGTATTTT. Its translation: CASSPPGLGDTQYF.

V is TRBV7-9 and J is TRBJ1-1, with D unresolved. The CDR3 length is 14 residues. Germline V gene lookup returns CDR1 SEHNR and CDR2 FQNEAQ (reference sequence). Trimming shortened V by 2 bases and J by 2 bases, and 9 bases separated the two germline ends. The CDR3 spells CASSLSHFNTEAFF. CDR3 DNA: TGTGCCAGCAGCTTATCCCACTTCAACACTGAAGCTTTCTTT.

The gene calls are TRBV6-6 and TRBJ2-7; 7 bases align to TRBD1. This CDR3 spans 16 amino acids. J lost 4 bases, V lost 4 bases, and 13 bases had no gene match. Germline V gives CDR1 MNHNY, CDR2 SVGAGI (reference sequence). CDR3 sequence: CASSSAGSTGKYEQYF. Written as DNA, the CDR3 is TGTGCCAGCAGTTCTGCCGGATCGACAGGGAAATACGAGCAGTACTTC.

This chain uses TRBV30 with TRBJ2-5; D is undetermined. Trimming cost V 0 bases and J 5 bases, with 10 bases left between them. The germline V gene has CDR1 GTSNPN and CDR2 SVGIG (reference sequence). The CDR3 extends over 13 amino acids. CDR3 loop: CAWSVRWRETQYF. CDR3 sequence (DNA): TGTGCCTGGAGTGTACGGTGGCGGGAGACCCAGTACTTC.

The chain uses TRBV5-1 and TRBJ2-1, with TRBD2 matching over 11 bases. Germline CDR1 SGHRS, CDR2 YFSETQ. V gave up 4 bases and J gave up 14 bases; unmatched junction bases: 8. The CDR3 sequence is 13 residues long. This chain's CDR3 is CASSPETSGVKFF. The CDR3 DNA is TGCGCCAGCAGCCCGGAGACTAGCGGGGTTAAGTTCTTC.

This chain uses TRBV5-1 with TRBJ2-7, with D possibly TRBD2 on 5 matching bases. This CDR3 spans 15 amino acids. The germline V and J ends were trimmed by 6 bases and 1 base, with 17 bases remaining between them. CDR1 SGHRS and CDR2 YFSETQ come from the germline V gene. Written as DNA, the CDR3 is TGCGCCAGCAAGCGTGAACCCCGGGGATCCTACGAGCAGTACTTC. It codes for CASKREPRGSYEQYF.

The gene calls are TRBV7-9 and TRBJ1-2, with D tentatively TRBD1 (5 bases). Trimming removed 1 base from V and 0 bases from J, with 12 bases in between. The CDR3 has 16 residues. Germline V CDR1 and CDR2: SEHNR, FQNEAQ (reference sequence). The CDR3 nucleotides are TGTGCCAGCAGCTTAGTAACGGGGCGAGCTAACTATGGCTACACCTTC. Translated: CASSLVTGRANYGYTF.

The chain has TRBV6-1 and TRBJ2-1; 11 positions match TRBD2. The CDR3 totals 15 residues. CDR1 and CDR2 from the germline V gene are MNHNS and SASEGT. The V gene end was trimmed by 6 bases and the J gene end by 6 bases; junction bases not matched to a gene: 7. CDR3 loop: CASRVAGGPFNEQFF. CDR3 nucleotides: TGTGCCAGCAGAGTAGCGGGAGGGCCATTCAATGAGCAGTTCTTC.

The chain is built from TRBV6-5 and TRBJ1-4; D remains unclear. V was cut by 7 bases and J by 11 bases, with 17 bases left in between. This CDR3 spans 13 amino acids. CDR1 and CDR2 (germline): MNHEY, SVGAGI. The CDR3 bases are TGTGCCAGCACCCTCTTTCAAGGTCGGAAACTGTTTTTT. This sequence encodes CASTLFQGRKLFF.

This rearrangement joins TRBV5-1 to TRBJ2-1, with D unresolved. Germline CDR1 is SGHRS and CDR2 is YFSETQ. Trimming pared 0 bases from V and 1 base from J, leaving 8 bases between. The CDR3 has 15 amino acids. The CDR3 DNA reads TGCGCCAGCAGCTTGGGGGGTTTTTCCTACAATGAGCAGTTCTTC. It codes for CASSLGGFSYNEQFF.

This chain connects TRBV6-4 to TRBJ2-1, with a tentative D call TRBD2 (6 bases). This CDR3 contains 15 residues. The germline CDR1 and CDR2 sequences are MRHNA and SNTAGT. Trimming cost V 6 bases and J 0 bases, with 12 bases left between them. CDR3: CASSGGESSYNEQFF. CDR3 coding DNA: TGTGCCAGCAGCGGAGGGGAAAGCTCCTACAATGAGCAGTTCTTC.

V gene TRBV2 combines with J gene TRBJ2-7; TRBD2 agrees at 11 bases. V gave up 1 base and J gave up 0 bases; unmatched junction bases: 5. Germline CDR1 and CDR2: SNHLY and FYNNEI. The CDR3 is 17 amino acids. This CDR3 is CASSEGLAGGPSYEQYF. The CDR3 DNA is TGTGCCAGCAGTGAAGGGCTAGCGGGGGGACCCTCCTACGAGCAGTACTTC. Supplemented by reference TRBV2 and TRBJ2-7, the full variable domain reads EPEVTQTPSHQVTQMGQEVILRCVPISNHLYFYWYRQILGQKVEFLVSFYNNEISEKSEIFDDQFSVERPDGSNFTLKIRSTKLEDSAMYFCASSEGLAGGPSYEQYFGPGTRLTVT.